Listed here are 16 T cell receptor beta chains from one sample, sequenced in a study of T cells in Graves' hyperthyroidism and ophthalmopathy. TCR beta CDR3 regions were amplified from RNA transcripts. A set of HTBI primers served as the primers for a first-round RT-PCR of the TCR CDR3. One entry per CDR3 protein results from TCRdb running MiXCR on the multiplex PCR reads. The sample carries about 410,000 distinct CDR3 sequences, roughly 14% recorded once. Sequencing was carried out using blood. The receptors were sampled from a man aged 18 to 35 with Graves' ophthalmopathy.

This chain uses TRBV3-1 with TRBJ2-2; 9 bases align to TRBD1. After removal of 0 bases from V and 5 bases from J, the junction contained 4 bases not matched to a gene. From germline, CDR1 is LGHDT and CDR2 YNNKEL (reference sequence). The CDR3 loop spans 16 amino acids. The CDR3 DNA reads TGTGCCAGCAGCCAAGAGGACAGGGGTTTAACCGGGGAGCTGTTTTTT. It is translated as CASSQEDRGLTGELFF. Supplemented by reference TRBV3-1 and TRBJ2-2, the full variable domain reads DTAVSQTPKYLVTQMGNDKSIKCEQNLGHDTMYWYKQDSKKFLKIMFSYNNKELIINETVPNRFSPKSPDKAHLNLHINSLELGDSAVYFCASSQEDRGLTGELFFGEGSRLTVL.

The rearrangement links TRBV5-5 to TRBJ2-5, with TRBD2 matching over 7 bases. Trimming took 5 bases from V and 5 from J; bases not matched to a gene: 21. CDR1 and CDR2 (germline): SGHKS, YYEKEE (reference sequence). The CDR3 sequence is 18 residues long. The CDR3 region is CASSPRGEAMAGVETQYF. For the CDR3, the DNA is TGTGCCAGCAGTCCTCGGGGGGAGGCGATGGCGGGGGTGGAGACCCAGTACTTC. The full variable domain, its missing parts supplied by reference TRBV5-5 and TRBJ2-5, is DAGVTQSPTHLIKTRGQQVTLRCSPISGHKSVSWYQQVLGQGPQFIFQYYEKEERGRGNFPDRFSARQFPNYSSELNVNALLLGDSALYLCASSPRGEAMAGVETQYFGPGTRLLVL.

Notes on this clonotype: Possible read error: a much larger clone is one base away. This chain connects TRBV12-3 or TRBV12-4 to TRBJ2-7; D is unresolved. This CDR3 contains 12 residues. The chain's CDR3 is CASSFETYEQCF. For the CDR3, the DNA is TGTGCCAGCAGTTTTGAGACCTACGAGCAGTGCTTC.

This clonotype was counted between two and nine times. The V and J genes are TRBV7-9 and TRBJ2-3, with TRBD1 matching over 7 bases. With 3 bases clipped from V and 1 base from J, the junction kept 7 bases outside the gene matches. Germline loops: CDR1 SEHNR, CDR2 FQNEAQ (reference sequence). The CDR3 length is 16 residues. The DNA of the CDR3 is TGTGCCAGCAGCTTCAACAGGGGCCCGGGCACAGATACGCAGTATTTT. Translating it yields CASSFNRGPGTDTQYF.

This clonotype was found many times. The rearrangement uses TRBV20-1 and TRBJ2-3; no clear D. V was trimmed by 6 bases and J by 3 bases, leaving 7 bases between them. The CDR3 consists of 11 residues. Germline CDR1 and CDR2: DFQATT and SNEGSKA (reference sequence). This CDR3 is CSAIQTDTQYF. The DNA for the CDR3 is TGCAGTGCCATTCAAACAGATACGCAGTATTTT.

V usage is TRBV6-5 and J usage is TRBJ2-3; 12 bases map to TRBD2. V shed 2 bases and J 6 bases; nucleotides not matched to a gene: 6. This CDR3 contains 16 residues. Germline values: CDR1 MNHEY, CDR2 SVGAGI. Here the CDR3 DNA reads TGTGCCAGCAGTTACGGGAGACTAGCGGGAGCGGATACGCAGTATTTT. Amino acid sequence: CASSYGRLAGADTQYF.

This clonotype has at least ten counts. The chain combines TRBV30 with TRBJ2-7; TRBD2 matches at 11 bases. V dropped 6 bases and J dropped 7; count of bases not matched to a gene: 14. Germline CDR1 is GTSNPN and CDR2 is SVGIG (reference sequence). The CDR3 is 15 amino acids. The chain's CDR3 is CACIHGTSGLLEQYF. CDR3 in DNA: TGTGCCTGCATCCACGGGACTAGCGGTCTTTTGGAGCAGTACTTC.

This clonotype has just a few counts. The chain recombines TRBV3-1 with TRBJ2-7, with D maybe TRBD1 (6 bases). The CDR3 is 14 residues long. V was pared by 4 bases and J by 6 bases, with 16 bases between. The germline V gene has CDR1 LGHDT and CDR2 YNNKEL (reference sequence). DNA for the CDR3: TGTGCCAGCAGCCGGACGGACGCAGGGGTCGAGCAGTACTTC. It encodes CASSRTDAGVEQYF.

The chain is built from TRBV29-1 and TRBJ2-2; the D is unclear. Trimming shortened V by 4 bases and J by 1 base, and 4 bases separated the two germline ends. The CDR3 spans 12 residues. The germline gives CDR1 SQVTM, CDR2 ANQGSEA. Here the CDR3 DNA reads TGCAGCGTTGTTAAGAACACCGGGGAGCTGTTTTTT. Translated, it gives CSVVKNTGELFF.

The chain is built from TRBV18 and TRBJ2-2; possibly TRBD1 or TRBD2 for D (5 bases each). Germline assignment: CDR1 KGHSH and CDR2 LQKENI. The CDR3 runs 16 residues. V was trimmed by 3 bases and J by 4 bases, leaving 15 bases between them. In DNA, the CDR3 is TGTGCCAGCTCACCGATGGGACGGGCCACCACCGGGGAGCTGTTTTTT. Its protein is CASSPMGRATTGELFF.

This clonotype occurred many times. The chain is built from TRBV3-1 and TRBJ1-4, with D unresolved. Germline V CDR1 and CDR2: LGHDT, YNNKEL (reference sequence). CDR3 length: 12 amino acids. V was pared by 5 bases and J by 6 bases, with 7 bases between. The CDR3 DNA sequence: TGTGCCAGCAGCTGGACGGATGAAAAACTGTTTTTT. Translating gives CASSWTDEKLFF. The full variable domain, with the rest looked up from reference TRBV3-1 and TRBJ1-4, is DTAVSQTPKYLVTQMGNDKSIKCEQNLGHDTMYWYKQDSKKFLKIMFSYNNKELIINETVPNRFSPKSPDKAHLNLHINSLELGDSAVYFCASSWTDEKLFFGSGTQLSVL.

The rearrangement uses TRBV14 and TRBJ2-6; D gene unclear. V gave up 2 bases and J gave up 0 bases, with 8 bases separating them. CDR3 length: 16 amino acids. Germline CDR1 and CDR2: SGHDN and FVKESK. CDR3 DNA sequence: TGTGCCAGCAGCCAAAACTGGGTCTCTGGGGCCAACGTCCTGACTTTC. Its protein product is CASSQNWVSGANVLTF.

This clonotype was counted at least ten times. The chain employs TRBV3-1 and TRBJ1-5; D uncertain. The CDR3 has 13 amino acids. The germline CDR1 and CDR2 sequences are LGHDT and YNNKEL (reference sequence). Trimming cost V 1 base and J 4 bases, with 5 bases left between them. CDR3 in DNA: TGTGCCAGCAGCCAAGGAGTTAATCAGCCCCAGCATTTT. This encodes CASSQGVNQPQHF.

This clonotype was seen repeatedly, ten times or more. The chain uses TRBV9 and TRBJ2-1; TRBD1 matches at 7 bases. The germline V gene encodes CDR1 SGDLS and CDR2 YYNGEE. There are 16 residues in the CDR3. V lost 2 bases, J lost 9 bases, and 14 bases stayed unmatched. The CDR3 nucleotides read TGTGCCAGCAGCGTGCAGGATGACAGGGCAGGCGGTGAGCAGTTCTTC. Translation gives CASSVQDDRAGGEQFF.

This clonotype was seen many times. The genes are TRBV29-1 and TRBJ2-1; D unresolved. The CDR3 runs 11 residues. From germline, CDR1 is SQVTM and CDR2 ANQGSEA. Trimming left V 8 bases short and J 2 bases short, with 7 bases between. CDR3 coding DNA: TGCAGCACCTCTACCTACAATGAGCAGTTCTTC. It is translated as CSTSTYNEQFF.

In its sample, this clonotype was seen a few times. This sequence joins TRBV9 and TRBJ1-5; D gene uncertain. Looked up from germline, CDR1 is SGDLS and CDR2 is YYNGEE. The CDR3 totals 13 residues. Between the trimmed V and J ends, which lost 3 bases and 9 bases, there was a span of 13 bases. The CDR3, as DNA: TGTGCCAGCAGCGCCGGTCCGGGTGGGCCCCAGCATTTT. Its translation is CASSAGPGGPQHF. The full variable domain, with the rest looked up from reference TRBV9 and TRBJ1-5, is DSGVTQTPKHLITATGQRVTLRCSPRSGDLSVYWYQQSLDQGLQFLIQYYNGEERAKGNILERFSAQQFPDLHSELNLSSLELGDSALYFCASSAGPGGPQHFGDGTRLSIL.